This T cell receptor beta chain was found in a study of CXCR3-negative and CXCR3-positive naive CD8 T cells. Study-wide results and caveats: Fresh PBMCs were used in most assays, and CXCR3 expression partially decreased after cryopreservation. CXCR3-expressing naive cells carried TRB CDR3s more hydrophobic than those of CXCR3-negative naive cells.

With 300,000 cells each, the CD8+ T cell subsets were individually sorted in triplicate. A CD45RO-CCR7+CD27+CD95- profile was what naive CD8+ T cells displayed. The method, 5' RACE with UMI labels, was used to prepare the TRB cDNA libraries. TCRdb re-called the 5' RACE reads and gives one entry per CDR3 protein, without DNA. The sample has approximately 83,000 distinct CDR3 sequences, and its top ten clones hold over 1.5%. On this clonotype: The antigen is not known.

Germline V gene data show CDR1 as SEHNR and CDR2 as FQNEAQ (reference sequence). CDR3 size: 11 residues. Sequenced sample: naive CXCR3- CD8+ T cells from blood. Subset given: CD45RO-CCR7+CD27+CD95- naive CD8+ T cells lacking CXCR3 (TNR3-). This sequence was found in a human donor in good health. Some clones in this sample may be carry-over from other donors' samples. The chain recombines TRBV7-9 with TRBJ2-1. The CDR3 loop is CASSSSSEQFF.